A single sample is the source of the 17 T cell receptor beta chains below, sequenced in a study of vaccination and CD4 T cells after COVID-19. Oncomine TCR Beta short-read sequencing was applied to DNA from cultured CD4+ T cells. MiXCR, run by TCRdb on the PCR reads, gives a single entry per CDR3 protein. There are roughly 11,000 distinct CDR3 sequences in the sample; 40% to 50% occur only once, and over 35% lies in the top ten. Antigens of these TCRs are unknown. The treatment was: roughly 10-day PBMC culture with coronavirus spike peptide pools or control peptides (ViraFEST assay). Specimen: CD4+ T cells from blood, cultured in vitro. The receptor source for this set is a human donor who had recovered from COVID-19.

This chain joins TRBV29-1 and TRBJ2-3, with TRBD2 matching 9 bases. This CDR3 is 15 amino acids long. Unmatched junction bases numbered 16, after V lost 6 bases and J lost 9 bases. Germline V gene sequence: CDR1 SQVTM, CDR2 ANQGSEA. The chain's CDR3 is CSVEIVAGATTTQYF. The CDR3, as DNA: TGCAGCGTGGAAATAGTAGCGGGGGCCACGACAACGCAGTATTTT.

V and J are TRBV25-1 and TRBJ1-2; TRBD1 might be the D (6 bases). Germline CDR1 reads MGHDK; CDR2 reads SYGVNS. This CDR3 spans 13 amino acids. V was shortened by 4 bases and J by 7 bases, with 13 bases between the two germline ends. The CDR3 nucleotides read TGTGCCAGCAGTGCTCTGGAGGGGGGTGGCTACACCTTC. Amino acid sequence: CASSALEGGGYTF.

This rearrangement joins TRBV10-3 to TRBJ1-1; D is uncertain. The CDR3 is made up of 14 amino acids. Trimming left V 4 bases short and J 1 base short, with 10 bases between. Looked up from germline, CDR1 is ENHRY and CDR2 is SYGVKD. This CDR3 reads CAISAGVENTEAFF. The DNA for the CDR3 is TGTGCCATCAGTGCCGGGGTGGAGAACACTGAAGCTTTCTTT.

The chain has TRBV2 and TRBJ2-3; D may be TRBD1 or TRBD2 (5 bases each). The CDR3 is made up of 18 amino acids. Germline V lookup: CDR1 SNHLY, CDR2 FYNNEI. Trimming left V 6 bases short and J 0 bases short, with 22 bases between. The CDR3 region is CASSTTRGARPSTDTQYF. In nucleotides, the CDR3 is TGTGCCAGCAGCACAACCCGGGGCGCACGCCCTAGCACAGATACGCAGTATTTT.

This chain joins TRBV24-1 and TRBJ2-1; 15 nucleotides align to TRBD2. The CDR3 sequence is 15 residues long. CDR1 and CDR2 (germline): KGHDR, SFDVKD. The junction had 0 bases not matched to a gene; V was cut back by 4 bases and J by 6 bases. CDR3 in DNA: TGTGCCACCAGTGAGGGACTAGCGGGGGGCAATGAGCAGTTCTTC. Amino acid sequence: CATSEGLAGGNEQFF.

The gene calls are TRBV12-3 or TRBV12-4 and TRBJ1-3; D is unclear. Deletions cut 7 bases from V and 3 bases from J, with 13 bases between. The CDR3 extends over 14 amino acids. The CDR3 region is CASTQLGNGNTIYF. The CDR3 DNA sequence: TGTGCCAGCACCCAGCTGGGCAATGGAAACACCATATATTTT.

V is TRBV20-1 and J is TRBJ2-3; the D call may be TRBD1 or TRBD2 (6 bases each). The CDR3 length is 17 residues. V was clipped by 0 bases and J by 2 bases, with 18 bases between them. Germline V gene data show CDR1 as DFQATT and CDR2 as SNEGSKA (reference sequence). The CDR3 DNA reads TGCAGTGCTAGAGATTCATTAGGGGGGCACTCCACAGATACGCAGTATTTT. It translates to CSARDSLGGHSTDTQYF.

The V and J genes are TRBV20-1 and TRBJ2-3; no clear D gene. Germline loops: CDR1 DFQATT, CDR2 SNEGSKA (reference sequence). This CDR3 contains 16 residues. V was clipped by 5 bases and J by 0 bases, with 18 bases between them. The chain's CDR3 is CSAQHLAIASTDTQYF. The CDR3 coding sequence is TGCAGTGCTCAACATCTCGCGATAGCTAGCACAGATACGCAGTATTTT.

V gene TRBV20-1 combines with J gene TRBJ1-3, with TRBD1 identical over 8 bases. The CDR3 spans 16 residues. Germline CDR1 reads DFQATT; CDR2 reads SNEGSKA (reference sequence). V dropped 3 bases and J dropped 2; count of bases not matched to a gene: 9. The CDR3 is CSASTDRGLAGNTIYF. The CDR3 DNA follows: TGCAGTGCTAGCACAGACAGGGGTCTGGCTGGAAACACCATATATTTT.

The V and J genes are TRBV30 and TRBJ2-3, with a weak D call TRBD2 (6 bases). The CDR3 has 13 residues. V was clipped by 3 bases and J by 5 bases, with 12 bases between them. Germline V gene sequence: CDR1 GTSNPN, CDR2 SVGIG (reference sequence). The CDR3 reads CAWRRGKIDTQYF. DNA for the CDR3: TGTGCCTGGAGGCGGGGTAAAATAGATACGCAGTATTTT.

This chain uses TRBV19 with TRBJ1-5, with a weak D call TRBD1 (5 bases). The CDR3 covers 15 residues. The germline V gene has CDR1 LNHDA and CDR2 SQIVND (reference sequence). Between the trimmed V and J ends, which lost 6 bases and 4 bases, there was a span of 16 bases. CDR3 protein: CASSLAGGGNQPQHF. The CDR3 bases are TGTGCCAGTAGCTTGGCGGGGGGGGGTAATCAGCCCCAGCATTTT.

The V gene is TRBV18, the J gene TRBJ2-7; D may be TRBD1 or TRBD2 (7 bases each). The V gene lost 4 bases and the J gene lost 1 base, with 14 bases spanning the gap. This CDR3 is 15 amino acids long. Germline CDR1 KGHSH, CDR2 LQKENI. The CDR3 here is CASSRGGQPSYEQYF. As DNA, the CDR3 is TGTGCCAGCTCACGGGGGGGACAGCCATCCTACGAGCAGTACTTC.

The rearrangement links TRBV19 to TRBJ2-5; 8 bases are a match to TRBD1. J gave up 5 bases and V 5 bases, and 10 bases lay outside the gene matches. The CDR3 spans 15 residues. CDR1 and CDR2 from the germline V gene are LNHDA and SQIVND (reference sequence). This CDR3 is CASSSRTGTMETQYF. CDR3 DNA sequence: TGTGCCAGTAGTTCTCGGACAGGGACGATGGAGACCCAGTACTTC.

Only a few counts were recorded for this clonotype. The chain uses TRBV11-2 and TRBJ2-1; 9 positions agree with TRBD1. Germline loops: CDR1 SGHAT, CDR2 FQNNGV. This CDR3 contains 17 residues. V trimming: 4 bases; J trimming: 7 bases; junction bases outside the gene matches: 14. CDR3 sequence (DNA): TGTGCCAGCAGCTCAGGGGTGTGGGACAGGGACCGAAATGAGCAGTTCTTC. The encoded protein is CASSSGVWDRDRNEQFF.

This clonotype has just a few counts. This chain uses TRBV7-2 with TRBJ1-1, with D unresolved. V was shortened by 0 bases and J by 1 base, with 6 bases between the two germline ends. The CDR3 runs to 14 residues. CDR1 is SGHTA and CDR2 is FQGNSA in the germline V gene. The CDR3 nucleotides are TGTGCCAGCAGCTTAGCCTTCTGGAACACTGAAGCTTTCTTT. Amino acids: CASSLAFWNTEAFF.

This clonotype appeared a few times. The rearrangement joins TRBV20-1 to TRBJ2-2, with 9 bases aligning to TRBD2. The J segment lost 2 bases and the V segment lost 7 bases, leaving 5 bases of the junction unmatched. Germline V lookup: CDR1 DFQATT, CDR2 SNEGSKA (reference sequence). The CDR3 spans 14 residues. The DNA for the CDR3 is TGCAGTGGAGCTAGCGGGGACAACACCGGGGAGCTGTTTTTT. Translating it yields CSGASGDNTGELFF.

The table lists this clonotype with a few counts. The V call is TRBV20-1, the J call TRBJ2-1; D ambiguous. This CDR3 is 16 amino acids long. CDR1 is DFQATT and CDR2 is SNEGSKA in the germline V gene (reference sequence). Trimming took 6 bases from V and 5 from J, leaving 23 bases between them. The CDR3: CSAPMGSPTPHNEQFF. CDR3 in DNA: TGCAGTGCCCCGATGGGGTCTCCTACACCCCACAATGAGCAGTTCTTC.